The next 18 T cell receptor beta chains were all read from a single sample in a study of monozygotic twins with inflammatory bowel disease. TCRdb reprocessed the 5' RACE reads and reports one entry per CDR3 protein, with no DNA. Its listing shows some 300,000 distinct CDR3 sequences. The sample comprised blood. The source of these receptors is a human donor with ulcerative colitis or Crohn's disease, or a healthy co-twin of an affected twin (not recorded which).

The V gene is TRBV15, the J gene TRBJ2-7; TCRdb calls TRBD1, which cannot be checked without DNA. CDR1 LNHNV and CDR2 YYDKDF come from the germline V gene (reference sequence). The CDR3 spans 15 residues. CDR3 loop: CATSSRDSIRSEQYF.

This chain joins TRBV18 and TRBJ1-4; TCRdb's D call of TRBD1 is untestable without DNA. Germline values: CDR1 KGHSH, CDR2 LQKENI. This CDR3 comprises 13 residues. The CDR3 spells CASSPEWGEKLFF. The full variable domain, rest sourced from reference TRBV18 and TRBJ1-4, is NAGVMQNPRHLVRRRGQEARLRCSPMKGHSHVYWYRQLPEEGLKFMVYLQKENIIDESGMPKERFSAEFPKEGPSILRIQQVVRGDSAAYFCASSPEWGEKLFFGSGTQLSVL.

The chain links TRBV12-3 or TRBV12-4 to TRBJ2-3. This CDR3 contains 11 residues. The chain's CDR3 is CASSLTDTQYF.

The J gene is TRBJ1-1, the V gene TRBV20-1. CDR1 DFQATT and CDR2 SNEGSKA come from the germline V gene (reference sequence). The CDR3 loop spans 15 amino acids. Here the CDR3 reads CSARDHRGSGTEAFF.

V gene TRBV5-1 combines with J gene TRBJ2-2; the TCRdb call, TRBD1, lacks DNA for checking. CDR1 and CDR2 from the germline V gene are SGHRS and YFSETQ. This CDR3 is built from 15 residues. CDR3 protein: CASRRHQGDTGELFF.

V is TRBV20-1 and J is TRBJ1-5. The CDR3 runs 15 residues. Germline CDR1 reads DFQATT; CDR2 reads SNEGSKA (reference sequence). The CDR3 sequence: CSAPSSVGVNQPQHF.

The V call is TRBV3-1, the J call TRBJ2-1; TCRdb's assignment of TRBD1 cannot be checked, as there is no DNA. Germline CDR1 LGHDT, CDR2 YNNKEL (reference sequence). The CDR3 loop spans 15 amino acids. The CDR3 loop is CASSPWTGANNEQFF.

CDR3 protein: CASSPLTQGRNGELFF. The chain joins TRBV18 to TRBJ2-2; the TRBD1 assignment by TCRdb is unverifiable without DNA. Germline loops: CDR1 KGHSH, CDR2 LQKENI. This CDR3 comprises 16 residues. The full variable domain, rest sourced from reference TRBV18 and TRBJ2-2, is NAGVMQNPRHLVRRRGQEARLRCSPMKGHSHVYWYRQLPEEGLKFMVYLQKENIIDESGMPKERFSAEFPKEGPSILRIQQVVRGDSAAYFCASSPLTQGRNGELFFGEGSRLTVL.

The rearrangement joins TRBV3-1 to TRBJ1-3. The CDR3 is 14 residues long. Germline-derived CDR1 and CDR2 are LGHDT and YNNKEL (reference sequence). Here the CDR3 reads CASSQDPSGNTIYF.

CDR3 in amino acids: CASSHRDVYEQYF. This sequence joins TRBV12-3 or TRBV12-4 and TRBJ2-7; TCRdb indicates TRBD1, and absent DNA this call remains unverified. There are 13 residues in the CDR3.

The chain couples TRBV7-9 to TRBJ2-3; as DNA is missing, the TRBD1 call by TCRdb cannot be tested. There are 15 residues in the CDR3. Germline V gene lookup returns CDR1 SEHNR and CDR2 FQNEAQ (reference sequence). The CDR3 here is CASSPRQGVTDTQYF.

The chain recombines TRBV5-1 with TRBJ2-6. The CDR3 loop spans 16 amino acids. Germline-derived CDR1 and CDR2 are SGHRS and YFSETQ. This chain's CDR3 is CASNFNPSSGANVLTF.

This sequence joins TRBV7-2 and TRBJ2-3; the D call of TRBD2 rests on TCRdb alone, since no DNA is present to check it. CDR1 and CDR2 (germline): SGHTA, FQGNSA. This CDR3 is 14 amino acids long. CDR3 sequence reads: CASSSGPGTDTQYF.

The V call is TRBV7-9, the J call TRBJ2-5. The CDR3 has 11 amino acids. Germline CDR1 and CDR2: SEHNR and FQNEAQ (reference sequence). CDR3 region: CASKGQETQYF. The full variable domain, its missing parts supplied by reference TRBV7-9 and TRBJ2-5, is DTGVSQNPRHKITKRGQNVTFRCDPISEHNRLYWYRQTLGQGPEFLTYFQNEAQLEKSRLLSDRFSAERPKGSFSTLEIQRTEQGDSAMYLCASKGQETQYFGPGTRLLVL.

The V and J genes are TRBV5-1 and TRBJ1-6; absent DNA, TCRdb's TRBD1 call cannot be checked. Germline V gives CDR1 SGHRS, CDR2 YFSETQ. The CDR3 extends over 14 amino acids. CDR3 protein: CASTLAGDRSPLHF. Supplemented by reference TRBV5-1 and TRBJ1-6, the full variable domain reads KAGVTQTPRYLIKTRGQQVTLSCSPISGHRSVSWYQQTPGQGLQFLFEYFSETQRNKGNFPGRFSGRQFSNSRSEMNVSTLELGDSALYLCASTLAGDRSPLHFGNGTRLTVT.

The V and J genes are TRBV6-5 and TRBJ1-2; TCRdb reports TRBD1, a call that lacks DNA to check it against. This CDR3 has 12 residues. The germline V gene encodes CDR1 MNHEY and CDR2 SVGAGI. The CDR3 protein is CASSSPRRGYTF.

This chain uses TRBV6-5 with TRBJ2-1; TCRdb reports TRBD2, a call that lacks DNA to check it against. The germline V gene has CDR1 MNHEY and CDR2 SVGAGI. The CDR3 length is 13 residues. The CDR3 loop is CASARRSYNEQFF.

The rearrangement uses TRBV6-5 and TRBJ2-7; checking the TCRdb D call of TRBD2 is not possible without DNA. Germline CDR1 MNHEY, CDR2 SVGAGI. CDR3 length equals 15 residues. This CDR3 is CASSYSISALYEQYF.